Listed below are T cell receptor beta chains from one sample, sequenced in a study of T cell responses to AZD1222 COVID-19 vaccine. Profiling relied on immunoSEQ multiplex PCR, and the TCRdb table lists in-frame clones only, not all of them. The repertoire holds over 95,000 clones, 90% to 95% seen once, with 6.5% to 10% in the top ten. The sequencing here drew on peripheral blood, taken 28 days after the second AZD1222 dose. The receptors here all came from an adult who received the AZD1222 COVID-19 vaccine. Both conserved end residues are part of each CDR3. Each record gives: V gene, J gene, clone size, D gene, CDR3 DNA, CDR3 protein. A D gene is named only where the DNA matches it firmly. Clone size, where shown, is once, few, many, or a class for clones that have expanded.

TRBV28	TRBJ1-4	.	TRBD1	TGTGCCAGCAGTTTCCCAGGGGGGGGAGAAAAACTGTTTTTT	CASSFPGGGEKLFF
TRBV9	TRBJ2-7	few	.	TGTGCCAGCAGCGTAGGTAGGGTGGGCTCCGAGCAGTACTTC	CASSVGRVGSEQYF
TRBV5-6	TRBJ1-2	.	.	TGTGCCAGCAGCTTGGGGCGGGGTAACTATGGCTACACCTTC	CASSLGRGNYGYTF
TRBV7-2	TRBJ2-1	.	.	TGTGCCAGCAGCCCCGGTTGGGTTGGCAATGAGCAGTTCTTC	CASSPGWVGNEQFF
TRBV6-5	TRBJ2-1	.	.	TGTGCCAGCAGCCCGGGACGGAGGGCCTACAATGAGCAGTTCTTC	CASSPGRRAYNEQFF
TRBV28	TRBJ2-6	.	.	TGTGCCAGTATACCGGGACACGCCTCTGGGGCCAACGTCCTGACTTTC	CASIPGHASGANVLTF
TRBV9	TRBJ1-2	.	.	TGTGCCAGCAGCTCCCGCATAGGGAGGGATGGCTACACCTTC	CASSSRIGRDGYTF
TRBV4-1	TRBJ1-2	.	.	TGCGCCAGCAGCCAACCCCGGGACTCCGGCCCAGCTAACTATGGCTACACCTTC	CASSQPRDSGPANYGYTF
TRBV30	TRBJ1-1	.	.	TGTGCCTGGAGTGTACTTGGAGGAGGCGGGAACACTGAAGCTTTCTTT	CAWSVLGGGGNTEAFF
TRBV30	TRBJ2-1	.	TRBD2	TGTGCCTGGAGTGTACTAGCGGGAGGAGGGTTCTTC	CAWSVLAGGGFF
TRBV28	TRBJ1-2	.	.	TGTGCCAGCAGTTTAAAGGGACGCTCCTATGGCTACACCTTC	CASSLKGRSYGYTF
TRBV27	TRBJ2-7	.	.	TGTGCCAGCAGTTTATCGGGGAGGCTTTCCTACGAGCAGTACTTC	CASSLSGRLSYEQYF
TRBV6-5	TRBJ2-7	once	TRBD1	TGTGCCAGCAGTCTAACTCAGACAGGGGGAGGAGAGCAGTACTTC	CASSLTQTGGGEQYF
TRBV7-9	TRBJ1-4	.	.	TGTGCCAGCAGTCCCGGGGGCCGAGAAAAACTGTTTTTT	CASSPGGREKLFF
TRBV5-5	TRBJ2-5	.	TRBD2	TGTGCCAGCAGCTTGGTGGTTGGTAGCGGGAGCCAGACCCAGTACTTC	CASSLVVGSGSQTQYF
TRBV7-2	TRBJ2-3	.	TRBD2	TGTGCCAGCAGCGCGGGACTAGCGGGGATCACAGATACGCAGTATTTT	CASSAGLAGITDTQYF
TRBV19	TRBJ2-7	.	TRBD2	TGTGCCAGTAGCCGTGATGCCCTGGGACTAGCGGGAGTGACCTACGAGCAGTACTTC	CASSRDALGLAGVTYEQYF
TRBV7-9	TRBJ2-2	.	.	TGTGCCAGCAGCCCCCAACGCGTGGGGGACACCGGGGAGCTGTTTTTT	CASSPQRVGDTGELFF
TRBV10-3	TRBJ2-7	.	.	TGTGCCATCAGGGGGCAAACCGCCTACGAGCAGTACTTC	CAIRGQTAYEQYF
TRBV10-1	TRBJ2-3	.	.	TGCGCCAGCGGACTACAAGGCACAGATACGCAGTATTTT	CASGLQGTDTQYF
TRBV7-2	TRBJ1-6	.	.	TGTGCCAGCAGCTTAGTAAAGAGAATGCCGGGCGGTTCACCCCTCCACTTT	CASSLVKRMPGGSPLHF
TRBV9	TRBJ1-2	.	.	TGTGCCAGCAGCTCCCGTGCCGGTGGCTACACCTTC	CASSSRAGGYTF
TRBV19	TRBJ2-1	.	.	TGTGCCAGTAGCTTTCCTCCCCTGACCGGTTTTTCCAATGAGCAGTTCTTC	CASSFPPLTGFSNEQFF
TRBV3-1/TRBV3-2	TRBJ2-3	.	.	TGTGCCAGCAGCCAAGGGGGAGCAGATACGCAGTATTTT	CASSQGGADTQYF
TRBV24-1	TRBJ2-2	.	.	TGTGCCACCAGTGGCGGGGCAGGTAACACCGGGGAGCTGTTTTTT	CATSGGAGNTGELFF
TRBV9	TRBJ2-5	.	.	TGTGCCAGCAGCGTAGGACTAGTCGAGACCCAGTACTTC	CASSVGLVETQYF
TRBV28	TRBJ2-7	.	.	TGTGCCAGCAGTGTCTCACTGGGCGAGCAGTACTTC	CASSVSLGEQYF
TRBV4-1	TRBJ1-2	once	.	TGCGCCAGCAGCCAAGATCTAACAGGGAATGGCTACACCTTC	CASSQDLTGNGYTF
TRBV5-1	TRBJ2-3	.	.	TGCGCCAGTGGGAGGGGGACTGGCGAATTAGGAGATACGCAGTATTTT	CASGRGTGELGDTQYF
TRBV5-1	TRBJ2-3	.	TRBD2	TGCGCCAGCAGCATAAATAGCGGGAGGGCCTCGCCCACAGATACGCAGTATTTT	CASSINSGRASPTDTQYF
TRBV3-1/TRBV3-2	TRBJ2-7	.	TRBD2	TGTGCCAGCAGCCAAGGTCGCCTAGCGGCCTACGAGCAGTACTTC	CASSQGRLAAYEQYF
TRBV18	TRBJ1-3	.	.	TGTGCCAGCTCGCAGAGTAGCTCTGGAAACACCATATATTTT	CASSQSSSGNTIYF
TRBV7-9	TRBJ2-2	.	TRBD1	TGTGCCAGCAGCTCTCAACGACAGGGGGCCACCGGGGAGCTGTTTTTT	CASSSQRQGATGELFF
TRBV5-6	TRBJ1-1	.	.	TGTGCCAGCAGCTGGGGAGTGAACACTGAAGCTTTCTTT	CASSWGVNTEAFF
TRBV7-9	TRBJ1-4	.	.	TGTGCCAGCAGCTTAGGGGCCTCGGAGGTAACTAATGAAAAACTGTTTTTT	CASSLGASEVTNEKLFF
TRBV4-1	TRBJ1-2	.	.	TGCGCCAGCAGCCAAGATGGCAGGAACTATGGCTACACCTTC	CASSQDGRNYGYTF
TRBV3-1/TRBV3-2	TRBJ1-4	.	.	TGTGCCAGCAGCCAAGACCCACCTGCAACTAATGAAAAACTGTTTTTT	CASSQDPPATNEKLFF
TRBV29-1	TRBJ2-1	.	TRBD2	TGCAGCGTTGATACCGGGACTAGCGGGATCTATGAGCAGTTCTTC	CSVDTGTSGIYEQFF
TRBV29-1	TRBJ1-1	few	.	TGCAGCGTTGAAGCGACAGGCCGGGACACTGAAGCTTTCTTT	CSVEATGRDTEAFF
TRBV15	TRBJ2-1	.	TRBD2	TGTGCCACCAGCAGACCCGGGACTAGCGGGAGTCCCTATGAGCAGTTCTTC	CATSRPGTSGSPYEQFF
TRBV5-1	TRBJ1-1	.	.	TGCGCCAGCAGCTCGGACAGCTTGTATTTAGGAACTGAAGCTTTCTTT	CASSSDSLYLGTEAFF
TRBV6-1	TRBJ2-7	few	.	TGTGCCAGCAGTGAAGAGGGTACGGCAGGGTATTGGTACGAGCAGTACTTC	CASSEEGTAGYWYEQYF
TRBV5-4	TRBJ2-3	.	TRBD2	TGTGCCAGCAGCTTGGCGCAGCGGGAGAAGTATTTT	CASSLAQREKYF
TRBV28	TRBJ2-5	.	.	TGTGCCAGCAGTCTCGGACAGACCCAAGAGACCCAGTACTTC	CASSLGQTQETQYF
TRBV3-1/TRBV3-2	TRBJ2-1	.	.	TGTGCCAGCAGCCAGGAGGGGGGAAATGAGCAGTTCTTC	CASSQEGGNEQFF
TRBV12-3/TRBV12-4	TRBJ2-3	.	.	TGTGCCAGCAGAACAAGCACAGATACGCAGTATTTT	CASRTSTDTQYF
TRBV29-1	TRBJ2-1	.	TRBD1	TGCAGCGCTTACTCGGGACAGGGGAGCCTAAATGAGCAGTTCTTC	CSAYSGQGSLNEQFF
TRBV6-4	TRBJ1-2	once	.	TGTGCCAGCAGCCGGGGTCGATCCTATGGCTACACCTTC	CASSRGRSYGYTF
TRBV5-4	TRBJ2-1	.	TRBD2	TGTGCCAGCAGCTTCCCGGGGGGTGAGCAGTTCTTC	CASSFPGGEQFF
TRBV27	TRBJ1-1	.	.	TGTGCCAGCAGTCCAGGGCGATGGAGCACTGAAGCTTTCTTT	CASSPGRWSTEAFF
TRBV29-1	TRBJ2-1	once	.	TGCAGTTCGGCCTCTAAGTGGGGGACGGCAAATGAGCAGTTCTTC	CSSASKWGTANEQFF
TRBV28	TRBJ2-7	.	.	TGTGCCAGCAGACAGGGCCACCTAAGCTCCTACGAGCAGTACTTC	CASRQGHLSSYEQYF
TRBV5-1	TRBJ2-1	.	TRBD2	TGCGCCAGCAGCTTGGCCCAGACGGGACTAGCGGGATACAATGAGCAGTTCTTC	CASSLAQTGLAGYNEQFF
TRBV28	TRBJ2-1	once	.	TGTGCCAGCAGAAGGCTAGCGCCGGGCGCAGGGCAGTTCTTC	CASRRLAPGAGQFF